This T cell receptor beta chain is from a study of T cell changes during pregnancy in multiple sclerosis. TCRdb's table, derived via immunoSEQ multiplex PCR, lists solely in-frame clones and lacks some. The table lists approximately 100,000 clones, 90% to 95% of them singletons. CDR3 length: 17 residues. The germline gives CDR1 SGHDT, CDR2 YYEEEE. Trimming removed 2 bases at V and 3 bases at J, with 20 bases between. This clonotype was obtained from a female donor in good health, enrolled as a control in a pregnancy study. This sequence joins TRBV5-6 and TRBJ1-1; the D is unclear. This specimen was peripheral blood, taken after pregnancy. The CDR3 region has the DNA TGTGCCAGCAGCTTTAGACCGATTACTCGCGGGGACACTGAAGCTTTCTTT. It codes for CASSFRPITRGDTEAFF.